Listed below are T cell receptor beta chains from one sample, sequenced in a study of T cell responses to AZD1222 COVID-19 vaccine. Clones were read by immunoSEQ multiplex PCR, and TCRdb kept only the in-frame ones, dropping some. The sample lists about 73,000 clones, roughly nine tenths occurring once. Sequences were derived from peripheral blood, sampled 28 days after the second AZD1222 dose. These receptors came from an adult who received the AZD1222 COVID-19 vaccine. Both conserved end residues are part of each CDR3. The D gene is left open where the match is weak. Size values are once, few and many counts, or a class for expanded clones, and some rows have none.

v_call	clone_size	j_call	d_call	cdr3_aa	cdr3_nt
TRBV9	NA	TRBJ2-2	NA	CASRHEGGGELFF	TGTGCCAGCAGGCATGAAGGGGGTGGGGAGCTGTTTTTT
TRBV19	NA	TRBJ1-2	TRBD1	CASNPGQGAYGYTF	TGTGCCAGTAACCCCGGACAGGGCGCCTATGGCTACACCTTC
TRBV18	NA	TRBJ2-7	TRBD1	CASSLDRGGYEQYF	TGTGCCAGCTCTCTTGACAGGGGTGGCTACGAGCAGTACTTC
TRBV6-5	NA	TRBJ2-2	TRBD1	CASSQDRGRTGELFF	TGTGCCAGCAGTCAGGACAGGGGGCGGACCGGGGAGCTGTTTTTT
TRBV6-4	NA	TRBJ1-1	NA	CASSANSGGDTEAFF	TGTGCCAGCAGTGCCAATAGCGGAGGGGACACTGAAGCTTTCTTT
TRBV7-9	NA	TRBJ2-5	NA	CASSHGLWGRDVPETQYF	TGTGCCAGCAGCCACGGGCTCTGGGGCAGGGACGTTCCAGAGACCCAGTACTTC
TRBV6-5	NA	TRBJ1-5	NA	CASSPTDSNQPQHF	TGTGCCAGCAGTCCGACAGACTCCAATCAGCCCCAGCATTTT
TRBV5-6	NA	TRBJ2-1	TRBD1	CASSPAQGALNEQFF	TGTGCCAGCAGCCCTGCACAGGGGGCTCTCAATGAGCAGTTCTTC
TRBV9	few	TRBJ2-7	NA	CASSVGDGPTREQYF	TGTGCCAGCAGCGTAGGGGACGGCCCTACGAGGGAGCAGTACTTC
TRBV5-1	NA	TRBJ1-1	NA	CASRGFSLNTEAFF	TGCGCCAGCAGGGGTTTCTCCTTGAACACTGAAGCTTTCTTT
TRBV5-1	NA	TRBJ1-4	NA	CASSVTGEKLFF	TGCGCCAGCAGCGTGACAGGTGAAAAACTGTTTTTT
TRBV6-5	NA	TRBJ1-6	NA	CASSIAGAGNSPLHF	TGTGCCAGCAGTATCGCAGGGGCAGGTAATTCACCCCTCCACTTT
TRBV4-3	NA	TRBJ2-5	NA	CASSQGDGEETQYF	TGCGCCAGCAGCCAAGGCGACGGAGAGGAGACCCAGTACTTC
TRBV7-8	NA	TRBJ2-1	NA	CASSLDPRGEQFF	TGTGCCAGCAGCTTAGACCCTCGGGGAGAGCAGTTCTTC
TRBV3-1/TRBV3-2	NA	TRBJ2-1	TRBD2	CASSESGRAYNEQFF	TGTGCCAGCAGCGAAAGCGGGAGGGCCTACAATGAGCAGTTCTTC
TRBV9	NA	TRBJ2-2	TRBD1	CASSSRTGLNTGELFF	TGTGCCAGCAGCTCCCGGACAGGGTTGAACACCGGGGAGCTGTTTTTT
TRBV5-1	NA	TRBJ2-3	TRBD2	CASSSQLAGGPSTDTQYF	TGCGCCAGCAGCTCCCAACTAGCGGGAGGGCCGAGCACAGATACGCAGTATTTT
TRBV12-3/TRBV12-4	NA	TRBJ1-2	NA	CASTSGGYGYTF	TGTGCCAGCACGTCTGGGGGTTACGGCTACACCTTC
TRBV3-1/TRBV3-2	NA	TRBJ2-3	TRBD2	CASSQGWAGGAQDTQYF	TGTGCCAGCAGCCAAGGTTGGGCGGGAGGGGCCCAAGATACGCAGTATTTT
TRBV2	NA	TRBJ1-4	TRBD1	CASTGDRGNEKLFF	TGTGCCAGCACTGGGGACAGAGGTAATGAAAAACTGTTTTTT
TRBV7-2	NA	TRBJ1-1	NA	CASSLLTVNTEAFF	TGTGCCAGCAGCTTATTGACGGTGAACACTGAAGCTTTCTTT
TRBV29-1	NA	TRBJ1-2	NA	CSVLQDGYTF	TGCAGCGTTTTACAGGACGGCTACACCTTC
TRBV5-1	NA	TRBJ2-7	TRBD1	CASRPGQGYEQYF	TGCGCCAGCAGACCCGGACAGGGCTACGAGCAGTACTTC